This record looks at one T cell receptor (beta chain) sequence and its context. The data derive from a study of cytomegalovirus exposure and HLA in healthy donors. The PCR contained 60 Vbeta and 13 Jbeta primers. Sequenced by immunoSEQ multiplex PCR; TCRdb stores in-frame clones only, minus some. The table shows around 170,000 clones, with 77% occurring only once. Donors consisted of healthy bone marrow donors. The ends lost 0 bases at V and 2 bases at J; junction bases unmatched: 8. In germline, CDR1 is GTSNPN, CDR2 SVGIG (reference sequence). CDR3 size: 16 residues. The sequencing input was PBMCs. The sequence was obtained from a man aged 18 to 35 in good health and CMV-seronegative. The chain couples TRBV30 to TRBJ2-7, with 9 bases aligning to TRBD1. The chain's CDR3 is CAWSVRPWDRAYEQYF. DNA for the CDR3: TGTGCCTGGAGTGTACGACCCTGGGACAGGGCCTACGAGCAGTACTTC.